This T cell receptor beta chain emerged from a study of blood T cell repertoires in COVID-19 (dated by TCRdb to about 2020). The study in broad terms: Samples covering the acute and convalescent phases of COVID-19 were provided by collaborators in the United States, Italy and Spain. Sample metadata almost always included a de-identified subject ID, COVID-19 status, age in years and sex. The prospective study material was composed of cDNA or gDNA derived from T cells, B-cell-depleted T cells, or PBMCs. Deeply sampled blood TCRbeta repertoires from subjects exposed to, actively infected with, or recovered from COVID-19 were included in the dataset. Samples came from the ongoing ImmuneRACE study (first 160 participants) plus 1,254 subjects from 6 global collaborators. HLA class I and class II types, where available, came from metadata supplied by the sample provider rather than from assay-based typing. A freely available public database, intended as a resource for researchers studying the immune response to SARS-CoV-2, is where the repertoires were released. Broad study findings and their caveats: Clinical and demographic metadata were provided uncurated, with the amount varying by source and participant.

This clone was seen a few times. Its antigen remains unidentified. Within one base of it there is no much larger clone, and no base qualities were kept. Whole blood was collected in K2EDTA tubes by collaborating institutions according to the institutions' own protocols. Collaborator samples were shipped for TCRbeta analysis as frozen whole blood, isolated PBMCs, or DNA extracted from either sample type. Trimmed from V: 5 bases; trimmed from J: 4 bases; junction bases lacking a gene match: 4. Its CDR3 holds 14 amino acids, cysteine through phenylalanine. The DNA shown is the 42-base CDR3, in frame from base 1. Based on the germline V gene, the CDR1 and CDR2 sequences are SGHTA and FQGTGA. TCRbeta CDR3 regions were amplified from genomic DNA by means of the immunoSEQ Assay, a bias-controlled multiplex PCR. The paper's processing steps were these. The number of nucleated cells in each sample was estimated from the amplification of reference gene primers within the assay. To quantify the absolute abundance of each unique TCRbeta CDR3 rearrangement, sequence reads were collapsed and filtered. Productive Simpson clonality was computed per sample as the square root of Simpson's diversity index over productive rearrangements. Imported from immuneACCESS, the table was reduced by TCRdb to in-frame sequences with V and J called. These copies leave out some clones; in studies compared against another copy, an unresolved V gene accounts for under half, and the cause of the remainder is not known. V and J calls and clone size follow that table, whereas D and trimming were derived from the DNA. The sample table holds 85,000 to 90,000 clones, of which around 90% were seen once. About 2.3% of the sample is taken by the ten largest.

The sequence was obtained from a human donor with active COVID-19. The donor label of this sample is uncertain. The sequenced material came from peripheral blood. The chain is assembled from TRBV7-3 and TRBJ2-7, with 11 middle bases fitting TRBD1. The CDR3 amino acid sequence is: CASSPGTGGYEQYF. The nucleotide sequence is TGTGCCAGCAGCCCCGGGACAGGGGGGTACGAGCAGTACTTC.